The source of this TCR beta chain is a study of identical twins. The study's findings and limits: Out-of-frame beta sequences exhibited a weaker degree of excess twin sharing. Insertions ran lower in abundant cord blood beta clonotypes, though not in memory repertoires.

Template switching (which added a universal primer site) was used, and cDNA carried unique molecular identifiers. TCRdb fed the 5' RACE reads into MiXCR, producing one record per CDR3 protein. This sample has about 390,000 distinct CDR3 sequences; 7% to 9.5% occur once, and the top ten carry approximately 9.3%. This clonotype was counted a few times. Its antigen is as yet unknown. Germline trimming cut 5 bases from V and 2 bases from J; bases unmatched to any gene: 3. Germline CDR1 reads LNHDA; CDR2 reads SQIVND (reference sequence). There are 15 residues in the CDR3. The specimen sequenced was naive T cells sorted from blood. The receptor comes from a woman between 50 and 59 years old in good health. The rearrangement uses TRBV19 and TRBJ2-1, with 10 bases that match TRBD2. The CDR3 protein is CASSPSGSAYNEQFF. The CDR3, as DNA: TGTGCCAGTAGTCCTAGCGGGAGCGCCTACAATGAGCAGTTCTTC.